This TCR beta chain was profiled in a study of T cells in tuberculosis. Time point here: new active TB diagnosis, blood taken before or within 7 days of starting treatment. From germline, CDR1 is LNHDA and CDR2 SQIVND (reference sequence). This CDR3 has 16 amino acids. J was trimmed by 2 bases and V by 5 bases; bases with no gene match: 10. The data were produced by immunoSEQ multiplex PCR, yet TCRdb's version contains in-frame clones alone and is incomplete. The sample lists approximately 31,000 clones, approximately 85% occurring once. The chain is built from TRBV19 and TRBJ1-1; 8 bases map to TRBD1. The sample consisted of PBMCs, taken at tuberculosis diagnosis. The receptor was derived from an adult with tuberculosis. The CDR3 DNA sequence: TGTGCCAGTAGTCGACCAAGCGGACAGGGAAACACTGAAGCTTTCTTT. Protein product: CASSRPSGQGNTEAFF. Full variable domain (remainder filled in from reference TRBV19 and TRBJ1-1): DGGITQSPKYLFRKEGQNVTLSCEQNLNHDAMYWYRQDPGQGLRLIYYSQIVNDFQKGDIAEGYSVSREKKESFPLTVTSAQKNPTAFYLCASSRPSGQGNTEAFFGQGTRLTVV.